This T cell receptor beta chain was observed in a study of T cell repertoires in cytomegalovirus infection. Overall study: Peptides in the study included HLA-C-restricted and HLA-B-restricted CMV epitopes. Public TCR beta signatures were indicative of both CMV infection and a matching HLA type.

Whole-study findings and limits: Carriers of CMV plus the relevant HLA were identified by cumulative public TCR beta family frequency.

The V and J ends lost 6 bases and 7 bases, in that order; junction bases with no gene match: 4. The CDR3 totals 13 residues. CDR1 MNHEY and CDR2 SMNVEV come from the germline V gene (reference sequence). TCRdb analysed the reads with MiXCR anew, one entry per CDR3 protein. Among about 310,000 distinct CDR3 sequences listed, around 25% were seen once. With regard to this clonotype: Its target is unknown.

This TCR was recovered from a human donor in good health (CMV status not recorded). Some clones in this sample may be carry-over from other donors' samples. Sequenced here: cultured PBMCs, sampled from culture after CMV antigen stimulation. The genes are TRBV27 and TRBJ2-1; 9 bases are shared with TRBD1. The CDR3 is CASRPTGGNEQFF. The DNA for the CDR3 is TGTGCCAGCAGGCCGACAGGGGGGAATGAGCAGTTCTTC.